This TCR beta chain was sequenced in a study of cytomegalovirus exposure and HLA in healthy donors. For this clone: Its target is unknown.

General study results and limits: Common viral pathogens were later found to be apparently linked to several of the most significant clusters. DRB1 had the most TCR associations and HLA-C the fewest, a later analysis found, with rates varying by HLA locus.

This CDR3 is 15 amino acids long. Germline CDR1 and CDR2: SGHAT and FQNNGV. The V segment lost 4 bases and the J segment 4 bases; nucleotides outside the gene matches: 8. This PCR relied on a set of 60 Vbeta primers and 13 Jbeta primers. TCRdb keeps only in-frame clones here, not all; method: immunoSEQ multiplex PCR. This sample has 200,000 to 250,000 clones, with roughly 70% found just once. This receptor was obtained from a man between 35 and 55 years old in good health and CMV-seropositive. V and J are TRBV11-2 and TRBJ1-1; 8 positions match TRBD1. Sequencing was performed on PBMCs. The CDR3 loop is CASSYDRGMSTEAFF. The DNA for the CDR3 is TGTGCCAGCAGCTACGACAGGGGTATGAGCACTGAAGCTTTCTTT.